The entry that follows covers one TCR beta chain sequence. What it binds is not known. This sample is part of a study of cytotoxic CD8 clonotypes in ibrutinib-treated CLL. Study conclusions and caveats: Among the clonotypes, public ones were uncommon and contracted or held stable on treatment. Sustained-remission and progressing patients' sampling times differed. Patients had baseline clonality above age-matched healthy donors, and this clonality moved with circulating CD8+ T-cell counts. Clonality increased at ibrutinib response and stayed stable in sustained remission. At progression, however, it fell back toward baseline.

CDR1 SGHRS and CDR2 YFSETQ come from the germline V gene. The V end was cut by 0 bases, the J end by 3 bases, with 6 bases between. This CDR3 is built from 13 residues. TCRdb's copy holds only in-frame clones and misses some; the assay was immunoSEQ multiplex PCR. The data contain more than 45,000 clones, around four fifths of them singletons. This specimen was PBMCs, taken after 24 months of ibrutinib treatment. V usage is TRBV5-1 and J usage is TRBJ1-2; D is unresolved. The TCR comes from a human donor with chronic lymphocytic leukemia. The CDR3: CASSLVADYGYTF. The DNA for the CDR3 is TGCGCCAGCAGCTTGGTCGCCGACTATGGCTACACCTTC.